This entry is about one T cell receptor (beta chain). The antigen is unknown. PCR primers comprised 60 Vbeta and 13 Jbeta primers. The method was immunoSEQ multiplex PCR; TCRdb's version includes in-frame clones alone and lacks a portion of them. This table has over 85,000 clones, 60% to 80% appearing once. This sample is drawn from a study of cytomegalovirus exposure and HLA in healthy donors. General study results and limits: A later analysis associated 15,000 to 20,000 TCR beta sequences with HLA alleles at a 0.05 false discovery rate.

Trimming stripped 0 bases from V and 1 base from J, with 10 bases between. CDR1 is SGHKS, CDR2 YYEKEE, per germline (reference sequence). This CDR3 is built from 15 residues. Sequenced sample: PBMCs. The V gene is TRBV5-5, the J gene TRBJ1-1; possibly TRBD1 for D (6 bases). The source of this sequence is a middle-aged man in good health and CMV-seronegative. The CDR3 nucleotides read TGTGCCAGCAGCTTGGCCGGGGGGGCGAACACTGAAGCTTTCTTT. Translated, it gives CASSLAGGANTEAFF.